This T cell receptor (beta chain) was obtained from a study of early T cells in non-severe SARS-CoV-2 infection. Whole-study context: With bulk RNA from unsorted whole blood as input, sequencing yielded unpaired chains. General observations from the study: Anti-spike CD8 specificities were favored by VDJdb matching, whose results missed private and CD4 specificities.

V shed 5 bases, J shed 1 base, and the junction held 8 bases outside the gene matches. This CDR3 has 16 residues. Points on this clonotype: What it binds is not known.

The TCR library protocol was used to attach unique molecular identifiers. These identifiers were attached to individual cDNA molecules. TCRdb recomputed calls from the 5' RACE reads with MiXCR, one row per CDR3 protein. The data contain some 81,000 distinct CDR3 sequences, around 8.7% of them singletons. The genes are TRBV12-3 or TRBV12-4 and TRBJ2-1, with 7 positions matching TRBD1. The sample was whole blood. The sequence was collected from an adult who was a healthcare worker with PCR-confirmed SARS-CoV-2 infection or an uninfected control (not recorded which). CDR3 coding DNA: TGTGCCAGCAGTAAATCGGGACAGTTTTCCTACAATGAGCAGTTCTTC. This encodes CASSKSGQFSYNEQFF.